The 9 T cell receptor beta chains presented below share a single source sample, sequenced in a study of CD8+ T cells in alopecia areata. RNA was extracted and reverse transcribed into cDNA as the sequencing template. Profiled with immunoSEQ multiplex PCR; TCRdb holds only in-frame clones, not every one. The sample holds some 96,000 clones, 60% to 65% seen once. The treatment is: oral pan-JAK inhibitor, 5-10 mg twice daily. Sequences were derived from CD8+ T cells sorted from blood, sampled at week 4, from a patient treated with tofacitinib. These receptors were collected from a human donor with alopecia areata.

V and J are TRBV15 and TRBJ2-7; D is ambiguous. V was trimmed by 0 bases and J by 5 bases, leaving 8 bases between them. Germline CDR1 is LNHNV and CDR2 is YYDKDF (reference sequence). The CDR3 is 13 amino acids. CDR3 in amino acids: CATSRDQKNEQYF. The CDR3 DNA reads as TGTGCCACCAGCAGAGATCAAAAGAACGAGCAGTACTTC.

V and J are TRBV6-5 and TRBJ2-1; 8 bases are shared with TRBD2. This CDR3 has 16 residues. CDR1 and CDR2 from the germline V gene are MNHEY and SVGAGI. Trimming removed 2 bases from V and 4 bases from J; junction bases left unmatched: 7. The CDR3 here is CASSYLGTRMYNEQFF. The CDR3 DNA follows: TGTGCCAGCAGTTACCTCGGGACTAGAATGTACAATGAGCAGTTCTTC.

The rearrangement uses TRBV14 and TRBJ2-1; possible D gene TRBD1, 6 bases. This CDR3 is built from 16 residues. Trimming removed 3 bases from V and 5 bases from J, with 17 bases in between. Germline V gene sequence: CDR1 SGHDN, CDR2 FVKESK. CDR3 in DNA: TGTGCCAGCAGCCAGGCACTAACGGACAGTCACAATGAGCAGTTCTTC. Translation: CASSQALTDSHNEQFF.

This clone was observed a handful of times. J is TRBJ2-1 and V is TRBV9, with a tentative D call TRBD2 (6 bases). V was clipped by 0 bases and J by 0 bases, with 10 bases between them. The CDR3 extends over 16 amino acids. The germline gives CDR1 SGDLS, CDR2 YYNGEE. The CDR3 region is CASSVVGSLSYNEQFF. CDR3 DNA: TGTGCCAGCAGCGTAGTCGGGAGCCTCTCCTACAATGAGCAGTTCTTC.

This clone was seen a few times. The chain joins TRBV4-1 to TRBJ1-2; tentatively, D is TRBD1 (5 bases). V was shortened by 0 bases and J by 1 base, with 9 bases between the two germline ends. This CDR3 is built from 15 residues. Germline CDR1 and CDR2: MGHRA and YSYEKL. Written as DNA, the CDR3 is TGCGCCAGCAGCCAAGACCTGGGGGATAACTATGGCTACACCTTC. It specifies CASSQDLGDNYGYTF.

This chain links TRBV7-6 with TRBJ1-1, with D uncertain. V was trimmed by 5 bases and J by 0 bases, leaving 19 bases between them. Germline CDR1 is SGHVS and CDR2 is FNYEAQ. The CDR3 runs to 17 residues. DNA for the CDR3: TGTGCCAGCAGCCCCCACGGTAAGGGAGCGGTGAACACTGAAGCTTTCTTT. Protein sequence: CASSPHGKGAVNTEAFF.

The V call is TRBV29-1, the J call TRBJ1-2; D remains unclear. Germline CDR1 is SQVTM and CDR2 is ANQGSEA. V gave up 3 bases and J gave up 0 bases, with 14 bases separating them. The CDR3 runs 15 residues. CDR3 coding DNA: TGCAGCGTTGAGGGCTCTGCAAGCTCTAACTATGGCTACACCTTC. The encoded protein is CSVEGSASSNYGYTF. Filled out from reference TRBV29-1 and TRBJ1-2, the complete variable domain reads SAVISQKPSRDICQRGTSLTIQCQVDSQVTMMFWYRQQPGQSLTLIATANQGSEATYESGFVIDKFPISRPNLTFSTLTVSNMSPEDSSIYLCSVEGSASSNYGYTFGSGTRLTVV.

The chain couples TRBV27 to TRBJ1-1, with D possibly TRBD1 on 6 matching bases. This CDR3 is 15 amino acids long. The V and J ends lost 3 bases and 3 bases respectively, with 14 bases between them. Per the germline V gene, CDR1 is MNHEY and CDR2 is SMNVEV (reference sequence). The CDR3 loop reads CASSFSEGVDTEAFF. The CDR3 DNA reads TGTGCCAGCAGTTTTTCTGAGGGGGTGGACACTGAAGCTTTCTTT.

This chain links TRBV6-5 with TRBJ2-5; D unresolved. Germline loops: CDR1 MNHEY, CDR2 SVGAGI. This CDR3 region has 15 residues. V shed 5 bases and J shed 2 bases, with 15 bases lying between them. In nucleotides, the CDR3 is TGTGCCAGCAGTCGACTTCCCGGGTCACAAGAGACCCAGTACTTC. It encodes CASSRLPGSQETQYF.